This TCR beta chain derives from a study of T cell responses to AZD1222 COVID-19 vaccine. Notes on the study in general: Spike-specific TCR breadth and depth grew following two AZD1222 doses. Repertoire sampling was restricted to post-peak T cell response timepoints. Baseline serology detected seropositivity in only a handful of AZD1222 recipients.

Regarding this clone: Antigen: not known.

The protocol was immunoSEQ multiplex PCR, while the TCRdb copy is restricted to in-frame clones and leaves out a portion. The sample consists of 120,000 to 150,000 clones, approximately 94% of them appearing once. V gave up 2 bases and J gave up 6 bases, with 16 bases separating them. The CDR3 is 15 amino acids. Germline lookup yields CDR1 GTSNPN and CDR2 SVGIG (reference sequence). The sequenced sample was peripheral blood, obtained on day 0 of AZD1222 vaccination. This TCR was sampled from an adult in good health. V gene TRBV30 combines with J gene TRBJ1-4, with D possibly TRBD1 on 5 matching bases. The CDR3 region is CAWSRDGTKDEKLFF. The CDR3 DNA reads as TGTGCCTGGAGTCGAGACGGGACGAAGGATGAAAAACTGTTTTTT.